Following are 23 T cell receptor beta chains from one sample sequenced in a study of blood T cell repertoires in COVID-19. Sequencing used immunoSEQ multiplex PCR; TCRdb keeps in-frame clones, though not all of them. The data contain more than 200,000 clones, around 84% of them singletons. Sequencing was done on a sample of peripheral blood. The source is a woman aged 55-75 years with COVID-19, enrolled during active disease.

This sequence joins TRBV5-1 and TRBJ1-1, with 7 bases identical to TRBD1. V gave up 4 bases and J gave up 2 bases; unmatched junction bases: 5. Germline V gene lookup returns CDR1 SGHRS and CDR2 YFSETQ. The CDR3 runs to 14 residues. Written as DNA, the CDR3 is TGCGCCAGCAGCAATAGACAGGGTAACACTGAAGCTTTCTTT. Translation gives CASSNRQGNTEAFF. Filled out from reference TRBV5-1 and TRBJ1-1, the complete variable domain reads KAGVTQTPRYLIKTRGQQVTLSCSPISGHRSVSWYQQTPGQGLQFLFEYFSETQRNKGNFPGRFSGRQFSNSRSEMNVSTLELGDSALYLCASSNRQGNTEAFFGQGTRLTVV.

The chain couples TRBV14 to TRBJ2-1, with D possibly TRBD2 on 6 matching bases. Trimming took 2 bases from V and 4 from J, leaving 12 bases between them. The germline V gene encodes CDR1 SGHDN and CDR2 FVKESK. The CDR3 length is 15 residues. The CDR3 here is CASSQYLAEYNEQFF. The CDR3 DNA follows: TGTGCCAGCAGCCAATACTTAGCGGAGTACAATGAGCAGTTCTTC.

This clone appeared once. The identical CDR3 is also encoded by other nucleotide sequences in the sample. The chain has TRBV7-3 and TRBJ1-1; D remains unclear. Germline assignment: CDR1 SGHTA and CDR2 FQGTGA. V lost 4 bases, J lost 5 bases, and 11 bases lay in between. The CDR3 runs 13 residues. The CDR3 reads CASSSRAGTEAFF. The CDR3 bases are TGTGCCAGCAGCTCCCGGGCGGGGACTGAAGCTTTCTTT.

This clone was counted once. Here the CDR3 DNA reads TGTGCCACCAGCAGAGATCAGCCGGGAGACCAGCCCCAGCATTTT. It translates to CATSRDQPGDQPQHF. V and J are TRBV15 and TRBJ1-5, with D hard to call. CDR3 length: 15 amino acids. The V end was cut by 0 bases, the J end by 7 bases, with 13 bases between. Germline-derived CDR1 and CDR2 are LNHNV and YYDKDF (reference sequence).

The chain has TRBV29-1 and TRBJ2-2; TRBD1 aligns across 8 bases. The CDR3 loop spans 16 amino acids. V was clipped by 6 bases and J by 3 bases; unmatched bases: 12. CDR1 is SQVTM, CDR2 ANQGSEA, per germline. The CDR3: CSVYLTGESDTGELFF. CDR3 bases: TGCAGCGTATATTTGACAGGGGAGTCGGACACCGGGGAGCTGTTTTTT.

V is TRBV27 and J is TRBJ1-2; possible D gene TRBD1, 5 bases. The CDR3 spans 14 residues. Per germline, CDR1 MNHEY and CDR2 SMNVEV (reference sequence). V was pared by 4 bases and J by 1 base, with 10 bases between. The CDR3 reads CASSYSGLNYGYTF. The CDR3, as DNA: TGTGCCAGCAGTTACTCGGGACTTAACTATGGCTACACCTTC.

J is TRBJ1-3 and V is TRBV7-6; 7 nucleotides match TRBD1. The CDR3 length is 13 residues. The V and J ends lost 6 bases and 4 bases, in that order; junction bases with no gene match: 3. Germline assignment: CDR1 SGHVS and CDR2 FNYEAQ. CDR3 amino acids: CASSADRGNTIYF. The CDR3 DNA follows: TGTGCCAGCAGTGCGGACAGGGGAAACACCATATATTTT.

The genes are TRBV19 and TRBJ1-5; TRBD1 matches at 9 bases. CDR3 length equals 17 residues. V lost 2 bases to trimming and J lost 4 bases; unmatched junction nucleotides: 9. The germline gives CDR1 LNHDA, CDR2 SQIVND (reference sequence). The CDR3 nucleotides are TGTGCCAGTAGTATAATTCGGGGACAGGGAAAAAATCAGCCCCAGCATTTT. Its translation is CASSIIRGQGKNQPQHF.

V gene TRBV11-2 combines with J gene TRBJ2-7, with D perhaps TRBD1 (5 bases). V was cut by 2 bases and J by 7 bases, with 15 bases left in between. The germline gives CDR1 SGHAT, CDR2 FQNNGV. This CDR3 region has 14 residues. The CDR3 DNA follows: TGTGCCAGCAGCTTAAGGGGATTGCTGGGGGAGCAGTACTTC. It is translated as CASSLRGLLGEQYF.

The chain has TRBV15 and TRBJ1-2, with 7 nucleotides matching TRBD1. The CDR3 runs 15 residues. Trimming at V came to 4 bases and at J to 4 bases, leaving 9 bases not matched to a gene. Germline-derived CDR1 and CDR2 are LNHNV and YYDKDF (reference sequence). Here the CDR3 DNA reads TGTGCCACCAGCAACCGCAGGGGGTTCGGCTATGGCTACACCTTC. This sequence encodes CATSNRRGFGYGYTF.

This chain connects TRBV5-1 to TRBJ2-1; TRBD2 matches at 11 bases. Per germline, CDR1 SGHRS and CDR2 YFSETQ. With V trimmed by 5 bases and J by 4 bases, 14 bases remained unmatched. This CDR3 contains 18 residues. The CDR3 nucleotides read TGCGCCAGCAGGCGGGGTCAGGGGACTAGCGGAAAGTACAATGAGCAGTTCTTC. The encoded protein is CASRRGQGTSGKYNEQFF.

DNA for the CDR3: TGCGCCAGCAGCCTAACGGACGGGAGGATCTACGAGCAGTACTTC. Encoded protein: CASSLTDGRIYEQYF. This chain links TRBV5-1 with TRBJ2-7; 7 bases map to TRBD2. The trim removed 4 bases at V and 3 bases at J, leaving 10 bases unmatched. Germline CDR1 SGHRS, CDR2 YFSETQ. The CDR3 has 15 amino acids. Filled out from reference TRBV5-1 and TRBJ2-7, the complete variable domain reads KAGVTQTPRYLIKTRGQQVTLSCSPISGHRSVSWYQQTPGQGLQFLFEYFSETQRNKGNFPGRFSGRQFSNSRSEMNVSTLELGDSALYLCASSLTDGRIYEQYFGPGTRLTVT.

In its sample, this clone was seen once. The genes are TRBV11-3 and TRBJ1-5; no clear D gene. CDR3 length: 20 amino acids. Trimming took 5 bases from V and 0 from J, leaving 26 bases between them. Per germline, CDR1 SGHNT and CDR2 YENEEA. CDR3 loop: CASSPEWCYLPGYSNQPQHF. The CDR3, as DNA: TGTGCCAGCAGCCCAGAGTGGTGTTACCTTCCAGGTTATAGCAATCAGCCCCAGCATTTT.

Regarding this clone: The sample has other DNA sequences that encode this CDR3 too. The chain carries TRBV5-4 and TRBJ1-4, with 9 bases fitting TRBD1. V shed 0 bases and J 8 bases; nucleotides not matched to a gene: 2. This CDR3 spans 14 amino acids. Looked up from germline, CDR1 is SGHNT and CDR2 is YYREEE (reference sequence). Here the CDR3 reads CASSLGQGVEKLFF. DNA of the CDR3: TGTGCCAGCAGCTTGGGACAGGGGGTCGAAAAACTGTTTTTT.

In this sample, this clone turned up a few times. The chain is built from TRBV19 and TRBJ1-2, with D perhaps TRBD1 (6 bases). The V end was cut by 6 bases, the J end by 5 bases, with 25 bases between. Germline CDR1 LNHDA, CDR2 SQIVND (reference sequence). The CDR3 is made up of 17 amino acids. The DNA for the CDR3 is TGTGCCAGTAGAAAAAGATTGGTGGACAGCTTGATTTATGGCTACACCTTC. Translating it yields CASRKRLVDSLIYGYTF.

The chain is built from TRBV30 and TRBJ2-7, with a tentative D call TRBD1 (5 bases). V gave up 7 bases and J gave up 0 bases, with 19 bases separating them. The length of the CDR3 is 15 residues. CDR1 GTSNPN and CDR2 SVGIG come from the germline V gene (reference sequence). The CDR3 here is CASTEGVHNSYEQYF. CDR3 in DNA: TGTGCCTCCACAGAAGGGGTACATAACTCCTACGAGCAGTACTTC. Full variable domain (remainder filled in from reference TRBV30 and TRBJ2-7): SQTIHQWPATLVQPVGSPLSLECTVEGTSNPNLYWYRQAAGRGLQLLFYSVGIGQISSEVPQNLSASRPQDRQFILSSKKLLLSDSGFYLCASTEGVHNSYEQYFGPGTRLTVT.

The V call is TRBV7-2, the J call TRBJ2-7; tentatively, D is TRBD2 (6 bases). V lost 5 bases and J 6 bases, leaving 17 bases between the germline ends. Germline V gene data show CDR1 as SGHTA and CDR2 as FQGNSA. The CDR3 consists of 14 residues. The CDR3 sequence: CASSIRDFLGEQYF. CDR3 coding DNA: TGTGCCAGCAGCATCCGGGACTTTCTGGGCGAGCAGTACTTC.

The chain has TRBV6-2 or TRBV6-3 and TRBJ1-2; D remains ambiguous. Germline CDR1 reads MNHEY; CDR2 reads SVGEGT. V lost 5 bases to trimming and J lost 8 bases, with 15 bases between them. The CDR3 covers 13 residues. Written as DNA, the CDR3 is TGTGCCAGCAGTCCAGGACTCTCGAGGGGCTACACCTTC. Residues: CASSPGLSRGYTF.

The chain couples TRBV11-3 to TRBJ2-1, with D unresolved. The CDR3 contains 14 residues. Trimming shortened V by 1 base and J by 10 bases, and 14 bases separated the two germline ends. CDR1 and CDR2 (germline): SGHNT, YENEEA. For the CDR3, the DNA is TGTGCCAGCAGCTTAGGAGGTCCACCCGGGGAGCAGTTCTTC. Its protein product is CASSLGGPPGEQFF.

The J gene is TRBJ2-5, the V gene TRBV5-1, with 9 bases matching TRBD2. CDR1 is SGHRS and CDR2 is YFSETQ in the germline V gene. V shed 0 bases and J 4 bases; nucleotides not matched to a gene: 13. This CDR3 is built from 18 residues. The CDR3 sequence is CASSLAFVAGVGGETQYF. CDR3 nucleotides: TGCGCCAGCAGCTTGGCCTTTGTAGCGGGAGTGGGGGGAGAGACCCAGTACTTC.

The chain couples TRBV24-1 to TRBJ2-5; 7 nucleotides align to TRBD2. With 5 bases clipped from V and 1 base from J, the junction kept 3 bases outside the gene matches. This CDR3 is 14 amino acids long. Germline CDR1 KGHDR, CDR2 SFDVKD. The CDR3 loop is CATSAGLGQETQYF. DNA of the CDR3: TGTGCCACCAGTGCTGGACTAGGCCAAGAGACCCAGTACTTC.

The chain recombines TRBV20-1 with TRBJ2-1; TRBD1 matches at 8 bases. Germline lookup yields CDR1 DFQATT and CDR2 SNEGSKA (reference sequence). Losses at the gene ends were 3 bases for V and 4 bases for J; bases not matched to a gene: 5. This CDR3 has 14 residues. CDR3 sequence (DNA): TGCAGTGCTAGTTCCGGGACAGGTTACAATGAGCAGTTCTTC. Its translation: CSASSGTGYNEQFF.

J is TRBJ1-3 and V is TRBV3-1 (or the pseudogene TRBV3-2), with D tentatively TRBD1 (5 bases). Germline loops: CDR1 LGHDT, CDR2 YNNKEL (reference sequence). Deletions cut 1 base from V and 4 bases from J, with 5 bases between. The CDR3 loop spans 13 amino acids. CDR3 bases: TGTGCCAGCAGCCAAGGACAGGGAAACACCATATATTTT. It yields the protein CASSQGQGNTIYF.